The present TCR beta chain was sequenced within a study of blood T cell repertoires in COVID-19. Study information: Samples of COVID-19 (acute and convalescent) were obtained from the United States, Italy and Spain. Sources were T cells, B-cell-depleted T cells, or PBMCs; the material itself was cDNA or gDNA.

The authors' processing: Using reference gene primer amplification, nucleated cell counts were estimated. Some clones are missing from TCRdb's copy, which holds only in-frame ones; the method was immunoSEQ multiplex PCR. The V and J calls and clone size come from that table; D and trimming were worked out from the DNA. In the table there are roughly 200,000 clones, 80% to 90% of which are singletons. The V gene's germline CDR1 is SEHNR and CDR2 FQNEAQ (reference sequence). The V gene lost 7 bases and the J gene lost 4 bases, with 16 bases spanning the gap. This CDR3 is built from 14 residues. The sample taken for sequencing was peripheral blood. This chain uses TRBV7-9 with TRBJ1-1, with D perhaps matching TRBD1 (5 bases). The source is a human donor with active or convalescent COVID-19. The donor label of this sample is uncertain. CDR3 coding DNA: TGTGCCAGCAAAGAGGGACTCTCGGGCACTGAAGCTTTCTTT. It yields the protein CASKEGLSGTEAFF.